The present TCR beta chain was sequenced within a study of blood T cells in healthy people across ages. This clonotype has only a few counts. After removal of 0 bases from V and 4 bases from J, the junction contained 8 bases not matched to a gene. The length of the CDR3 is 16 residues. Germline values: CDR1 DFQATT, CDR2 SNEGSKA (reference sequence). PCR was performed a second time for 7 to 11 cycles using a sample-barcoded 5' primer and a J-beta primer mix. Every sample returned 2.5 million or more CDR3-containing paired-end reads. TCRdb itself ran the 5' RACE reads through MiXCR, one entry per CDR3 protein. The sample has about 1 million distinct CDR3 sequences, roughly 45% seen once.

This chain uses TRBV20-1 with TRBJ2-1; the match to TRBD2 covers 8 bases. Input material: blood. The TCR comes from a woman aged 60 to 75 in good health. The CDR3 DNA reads TGCAGTGCTAGAGATCTTCTAGCGGGCGGTTACAATGAGCAGTTCTTC. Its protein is CSARDLLAGGYNEQFF.